Sequencing of this TCR beta chain was carried out in a study of T cell responses to AZD1222 COVID-19 vaccine. Study findings and constraints: Compared with day 0, the breadth and depth of the Spike-specific TCR repertoire rose significantly after two doses of AZD1222. Spike was spanned by vaccine-associated CD4 TCRs, which were dominant at 160-218 and 743-854. Baseline seropositivity characterized only a handful of AZD1222 recipients. Repertoire sampling occurred only after the peak T cell response.

Trimming cost V 1 base and J 3 bases, with 13 bases left between them. This CDR3 is built from 15 residues. CDR1 is MGHRA and CDR2 is YSYEKL in the germline V gene. Libraries were prepared by immunoSEQ multiplex PCR; TCRdb keeps only in-frame clonotypes and omits some of them. The sample includes some 130,000 clones, more than 80% of them seen just once. Concerning this clone: Its target is not known.

Specimen: peripheral blood, collected on day 0 of AZD1222 vaccination. The TCR originated in an adult in good health. This chain joins TRBV4-1 and TRBJ2-7; no firm D call. CDR3: CASSQGEGPIYEQYF. The CDR3 coding sequence is TGCGCCAGCAGCCAAGGGGAAGGTCCGATCTACGAGCAGTACTTC.